These T cell receptor beta chains were read from a single sample in a study of T-cell memory formation after mild COVID-19. TCRdb called the 5' RACE reads again in MiXCR, with one record for every CDR3 protein. The table includes about 340,000 distinct CDR3 sequences, more than 15% detected once. Material: PBMCs or a T cell subset sorted from them (not recorded which). These receptors all stem from a man younger than 35 who had mild COVID-19 (a few samples of this study predate the infection). Cell type and time point are not known. Both conserved end residues are part of each CDR3. A D gene is named only where the DNA matches it firmly.

j_gene,d_gene,v_gene,CDR3nt,CDR3aa
TRBJ2-5,NA,TRBV7-8,TGTGCCAGCAGCTCCGTCCCGGAGACCCAGTACTTC,CASSSVPETQYF
TRBJ2-5,TRBD2,TRBV6-5,TGTGCCAGCAGTTTGTCCGGGACTAGCGTTCAAGAGACCCAGTACTTC,CASSLSGTSVQETQYF
TRBJ1-2,NA,TRBV29-1,TGCACGGCGGAAGGGAACTATGGCTACACCTTC,CTAEGNYGYTF
TRBJ2-2,TRBD1,TRBV6-5,TGTGCCAGCAGTACAGGGGGCCTCGGGGAGCTGTTTTTT,CASSTGGLGELFF
TRBJ1-2,NA,TRBV24-1,TGTGCCACCAGTGATTCGGACTATGGCTACACCTTC,CATSDSDYGYTF
TRBJ1-1,NA,TRBV30,TGTGCCTGGAGTAGGGAGTTGAACACTGAAGCTTTCTTT,CAWSRELNTEAFF
TRBJ1-2,TRBD1,TRBV7-8,TGTGCCAGCAGCCTAAGGGACAGGGTATATAACTATGGCTACACCTTC,CASSLRDRVYNYGYTF
TRBJ1-1,NA,TRBV5-1,TGCGCCAGCAGCGTGAGATCAGTAGGCACTGAAGCTTTCTTT,CASSVRSVGTEAFF
TRBJ2-3,NA,TRBV9,TGTGCCAGCAGCCCGTGGGACAGCACAGATACGCAGTATTTT,CASSPWDSTDTQYF
TRBJ2-3,TRBD2,TRBV6-6,TGTGCCAGCAGGGCCCCGGGGGGTAGCACAGATACGCAGTATTTT,CASRAPGGSTDTQYF
TRBJ2-5,TRBD2,TRBV3-1,TGTGCCAGCAGCCCCACTAGCGGGGCCGAGACCCAGTACTTC,CASSPTSGAETQYF
TRBJ2-5,NA,TRBV24-1,TGTGCCACCAGTGATTTGGGGACCCAGGGCCTGGAGACCCAGTACTTC,CATSDLGTQGLETQYF